This is a list of T cell receptor beta chains from one sample in a study of cytomegalovirus exposure and HLA in healthy donors. Here immunoSEQ multiplex PCR was the method, and the copy in TCRdb shows in-frame clones only, minus some. Of over 85,000 clones listed, more than 75% were seen once; the top ten hold under 1.5%. Sequencing was carried out using PBMCs. The source is a woman in her twenties or thirties in good health and CMV-seropositive. The CDR3 runs from the conserved cysteine through the conserved F or W. The order of the fields is D gene, clone size, V gene, J gene, CDR3 protein, CDR3 DNA. D genes are given only for firm matches. Size tells how often a clone was seen (once, few, many) or the class of an expanded clone, and some rows leave it out.

TRBD1	-	TRBV28	TRBJ1-2	CASSLYRQGAGGYTF	TGTGCCAGCAGTTTATACAGACAGGGGGCAGGTGGCTACACCTTC
TRBD2	-	TRBV30	TRBJ2-1	CAWTRTSNEQFF	TGTGCCTGGACGAGGACTAGCAATGAGCAGTTCTTC
TRBD1	-	TRBV25-1	TRBJ1-2	CASSVGGQTMVYTF	TGTGCCAGCAGTGTAGGGGGCCAGACTATGGTCTACACCTTC
TRBD1	-	TRBV28	TRBJ2-7	CASSLPGQGSEQYF	TGTGCCAGCAGTTTACCGGGACAGGGAAGCGAGCAGTACTTC
TRBD1	-	TRBV19	TRBJ2-6	CASSKQGAPGANVLTF	TGTGCCAGTAGTAAACAGGGGGCGCCAGGGGCCAACGTCCTGACTTTC
TRBD1	once	TRBV5-1	TRBJ2-3	CASSIWTGQGMDTQYF	TGCGCCAGCAGCATTTGGACAGGTCAAGGTATGGATACGCAGTATTTT
TRBD2	-	TRBV5-5	TRBJ2-7	CASSSTLAGVEQYF	TGTGCCAGCAGCTCGACACTAGCGGGAGTTGAGCAGTACTTC
TRBD2	-	TRBV4-2	TRBJ2-1	CASSQEGTGGYNEQFF	TGTGCCAGCAGCCAAGAGGGGACGGGGGGGTATAATGAGCAGTTCTTC
TRBD1	-	TRBV29-1	TRBJ2-5	CSSVRDRGQEETQYF	TGCAGCTCAGTTAGGGACAGGGGGCAGGAAGAGACCCAGTACTTC
-	-	TRBV5-5	TRBJ2-3	CASSLGVDTQYF	TGTGCCAGCAGCTTGGGAGTAGATACGCAGTATTTT
-	-	TRBV29-1	TRBJ1-5	CTSNQPQHF	TGCACGAGCAATCAGCCCCAGCATTTT
-	-	TRBV9	TRBJ1-6	CASSSDRTNSPLHF	TGTGCCAGCAGCTCAGACAGGACTAATTCACCCCTCCACTTT
TRBD2	-	TRBV30	TRBJ2-3	CAWSVLRTSGSTDTQYF	TGTGCCTGGAGTGTTCTCCGGACTAGCGGGAGCACAGATACGCAGTATTTT
TRBD1	few	TRBV27	TRBJ1-6	CASSLLPPDRVKFSPLHF	TGTGCCAGCAGCCTATTGCCACCGGACAGGGTCAAATTTTCACCCCTCCACTTT
-	-	TRBV30	TRBJ1-5	CAWTSRGTFNQPQHF	TGTGCCTGGACCTCGAGGGGGACCTTCAATCAGCCCCAGCATTTT
TRBD1	-	TRBV7-7	TRBJ2-7	CASSPGQGIPYEQYF	TGTGCTAGCAGCCCGGGACAGGGAATCCCCTACGAGCAGTACTTC
-	few	TRBV19	TRBJ1-1	CATIAGPTLNTEAFF	TGTGCCACTATAGCGGGGCCTACCTTGAACACTGAAGCTTTCTTT
TRBD2	-	TRBV9	TRBJ2-2	CASSVYTSGSPGELFF	TGTGCCAGCAGCGTATATACTAGCGGGAGTCCCGGGGAGCTGTTTTTT
-	-	TRBV6-5	TRBJ2-7	CASSRGAYEQYF	TGTGCCAGCAGTAGAGGAGCGTACGAGCAGTACTTC
TRBD2	-	TRBV7-2	TRBJ2-3	CASRLARTDTQYF	TGTGCCAGCAGACTAGCGAGAACAGATACGCAGTATTTT
TRBD2	-	TRBV4-3	TRBJ2-6	CASSQDSAGVGSGANVLTF	TGCGCCAGCAGCCAAGATTCGGCGGGGGTTGGGTCTGGGGCCAACGTCCTGACTTTC
TRBD1	once	TRBV7-3	TRBJ2-2	CASSPLTGRNTGELFF	TGTGCCAGCAGCCCTCTGACAGGGAGGAACACCGGGGAGCTGTTTTTT
TRBD1	-	TRBV5-4	TRBJ2-7	CASRDGQEYEQYF	TGTGCCAGCAGGGACGGACAGGAATACGAGCAGTACTTC
-	-	TRBV18	TRBJ1-3	CASSPQGIGGNTIYF	TGTGCCAGCTCACCACAGGGGATAGGTGGAAACACCATATATTTT
TRBD1	-	TRBV18	TRBJ1-1	CASSIRQGNTEAFF	TGTGCCAGCTCAATCCGACAGGGGAACACTGAAGCTTTCTTT
TRBD1	-	TRBV7-9	TRBJ2-7	CASRPDRGSYEQYF	TGTGCCAGCAGGCCGGACAGGGGGTCATACGAGCAGTACTTC
-	-	TRBV5-1	TRBJ1-1	CASSSGSFGDTEAFF	TGCGCCAGCAGCTCCGGGTCGTTCGGCGACACTGAAGCTTTCTTT
TRBD2	-	TRBV5-6	TRBJ2-7	CASSSGLDYEQYF	TGTGCCAGCAGCTCGGGACTAGATTACGAGCAGTACTTC
TRBD1	once	TRBV13	TRBJ2-5	CASSPTGTAETQYF	TGTGCCAGCAGTCCAACCGGGACAGCGGAGACCCAGTACTTC
TRBD2	-	TRBV4-1	TRBJ2-1	CASSQGTSGSRYEQFF	TGCGCCAGCAGCCAAGGGACTAGCGGGAGTCGATATGAGCAGTTCTTC
-	-	TRBV4-3	TRBJ2-1	CASSQGIGGEQFF	TGCGCCAGCAGCCAAGGGATTGGAGGAGAGCAGTTCTTC
-	-	TRBV4-3	TRBJ1-3	CASSQDTRREGGNTIYF	TGCGCCAGCAGCCAAGATACCAGACGTGAGGGTGGAAACACCATATATTTT
-	-	TRBV6-5	TRBJ1-5	CASRDTLGGVAQHF	TGTGCCAGCAGGGACACTTTGGGGGGAGTGGCCCAGCATTTT
-	-	TRBV5-6	TRBJ2-1	CASSLGTEQFRNNEQFF	TGTGCCAGCAGCTTGGGTACAGAGCAATTTCGAAACAATGAGCAGTTCTTC
TRBD1	-	TRBV7-2	TRBJ2-7	CASSTGVGEQYF	TGTGCCAGCAGCACAGGGGTTGGGGAGCAGTACTTC
-	-	TRBV13	TRBJ2-5	CASSATRDNQETQYF	TGTGCCAGCAGCGCAACCCGAGACAACCAAGAGACCCAGTACTTC
TRBD1	-	TRBV9	TRBJ1-1	CASSPQGASAEAFF	TGTGCCAGCAGCCCCCAGGGGGCGAGTGCTGAAGCTTTCTTT
-	-	TRBV5-1	TRBJ1-1	CASSLDPGEAEAFF	TGCGCCAGCAGCTTGGACCCAGGGGAAGCTGAAGCTTTCTTT
TRBD1	-	TRBV29-1	TRBJ2-7	CSVVGWQGETYEQYF	TGCAGCGTTGTAGGGTGGCAGGGGGAAACCTACGAGCAGTACTTC
TRBD1	-	TRBV13	TRBJ2-5	CASSPRTGEETQYF	TGTGCCAGCAGCCCCCGGACAGGGGAAGAGACCCAGTACTTC
TRBD2	-	TRBV2	TRBJ2-3	CASRRRDYPTDTQYF	TGTGCCAGCAGACGTAGGGACTACCCAACAGATACGCAGTATTTT
-	-	TRBV6-5	TRBJ2-7	CASSYRHNSYEQYF	TGTGCCAGCAGTTACAGACACAACTCCTACGAGCAGTACTTC
TRBD2	-	TRBV5-1	TRBJ2-1	CASSFTKAGGPFGEQFF	TGCGCCAGCAGTTTTACAAAAGCGGGAGGGCCGTTCGGTGAGCAGTTCTTC
TRBD2	-	TRBV4-3	TRBJ2-7	CASSQVWGTSRSYEQYF	TGCGCCAGCAGCCAAGTATGGGGGACTAGTCGCTCCTACGAACAGTACTTC
TRBD2	-	TRBV5-6	TRBJ2-3	CASSEATSLNFGTDTQYF	TGTGCCAGCAGCGAAGCGACTAGCCTCAACTTTGGCACAGATACGCAGTATTTT
-	-	TRBV9	TRBJ2-3	CASSVGLRGSSTDTQYF	TGTGCCAGCAGCGTAGGACTCCGGGGGAGCAGCACAGATACGCAGTATTTT
-	-	TRBV6-5	TRBJ2-7	CVSSYSVSYEQYF	TGTGTCAGCAGTTATTCGGTTTCCTACGAGCAGTACTTC
TRBD2	-	TRBV7-2	TRBJ2-2	CASSRDAGGLTGELFF	TGTGCCAGCAGCAGAGATGCGGGGGGGCTCACCGGGGAGCTGTTTTTT
-	-	TRBV4-2	TRBJ2-6	CASSRGRGGANVLTF	TGTGCCAGCAGCCGCGGACGGGGAGGGGCCAACGTCCTGACTTTC
TRBD2	-	TRBV6-6	TRBJ2-3	CASSLAGGGTDTQYF	TGTGCCAGCAGTCTAGCGGGAGGCGGCACAGATACGCAGTATTTT
-	-	TRBV27	TRBJ2-4	CASSLLLGTTEYF	TGTGCCAGCAGTTTATTGTTGGGGACAACGGAGTACTTC